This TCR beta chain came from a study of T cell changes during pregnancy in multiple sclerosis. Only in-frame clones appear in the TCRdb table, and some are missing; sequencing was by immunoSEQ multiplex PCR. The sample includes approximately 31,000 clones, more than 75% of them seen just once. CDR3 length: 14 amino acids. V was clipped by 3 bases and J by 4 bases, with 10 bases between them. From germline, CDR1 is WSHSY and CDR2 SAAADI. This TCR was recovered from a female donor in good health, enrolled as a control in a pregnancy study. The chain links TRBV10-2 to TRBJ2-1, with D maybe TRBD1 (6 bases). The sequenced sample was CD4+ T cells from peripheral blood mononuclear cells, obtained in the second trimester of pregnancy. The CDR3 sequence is CASSEGTGYNEQFF. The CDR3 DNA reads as TGCGCCAGCAGTGAAGGAACAGGGTACAATGAGCAGTTCTTC.